The 29 T cell receptor beta chains below were found in one sample sequenced in a study of technical replicates of blood from a few donors. Profiled with immunoSEQ multiplex PCR; TCRdb holds only in-frame clones, not every one. The sample records 65,000 to 95,000 clones, approximately 97% being singletons. Sequences were obtained from T cells isolated from PBMCs. All receptors come from a human donor in good health.

The chain couples TRBV10-3 to TRBJ1-2, with a possible D match to TRBD1 (6 bases). Germline CDR1 is ENHRY and CDR2 is SYGVKD. This CDR3 spans 15 amino acids. V gave up 0 bases and J gave up 0 bases, with 8 bases separating them. The CDR3 nucleotides read TGTGCCATCAGTGAGTCCGGACAGACTAACTATGGCTACACCTTC. This sequence encodes CAISESGQTNYGYTF.

The chain couples TRBV27 to TRBJ2-7, with D unclear. Germline CDR1 is MNHEY and CDR2 is SMNVEV (reference sequence). With 7 bases removed from V and 1 base from J, the gap between germline ends came to 17 bases. CDR3 length equals 15 residues. The CDR3 spells CASTQIVGSSYEQYF. For the CDR3, the DNA is TGTGCCAGCACCCAGATTGTGGGCAGTTCCTACGAGCAGTACTTC.

The CDR3 region is CASSYKVTSGRVNEQFF. The CDR3 DNA follows: TGCGCCAGCAGCTACAAGGTCACTAGCGGGAGGGTTAATGAGCAGTTCTTC. The chain carries TRBV5-1 and TRBJ2-1; 13 bases line up with TRBD2. The CDR3 contains 17 residues. Germline CDR1 SGHRS, CDR2 YFSETQ. The V and J ends lost 3 bases and 7 bases, in that order; junction bases with no gene match: 10.

The chain links TRBV5-1 to TRBJ1-2; maybe TRBD1 (6 bases). Trimming took off 2 bases at V and 8 bases at J, with 19 bases between the two ends. Germline lookup yields CDR1 SGHRS and CDR2 YFSETQ. The CDR3 runs 15 residues. CDR3 sequence (DNA): TGCGCCAGCAGCTTACACTTCGGGGGGCAGGAAGGCTACACCTTC. Translating gives CASSLHFGGQEGYTF.

This clone was counted a few times. The chain joins TRBV30 to TRBJ1-1; no firm D call. Germline-derived CDR1 and CDR2 are GTSNPN and SVGIG (reference sequence). The CDR3 extends over 13 amino acids. V dropped 4 bases and J dropped 1 base, with 10 bases sitting between them. CDR3 residues: CAWKIQTNTEAFF. CDR3 in DNA: TGTGCCTGGAAAATACAAACGAACACTGAAGCTTTCTTT.

The chain combines TRBV9 with TRBJ2-2; the match to TRBD1 covers 8 bases. The germline CDR1 and CDR2 sequences are SGDLS and YYNGEE. The junction had 8 bases not matched to a gene; V was cut back by 4 bases and J by 6 bases. This CDR3 is 15 amino acids long. The CDR3: CASSPDREFPGELFF. CDR3 sequence (DNA): TGTGCCAGCAGCCCGGACAGGGAATTCCCCGGGGAGCTGTTTTTT. Full variable domain (remainder filled in from reference TRBV9 and TRBJ2-2): DSGVTQTPKHLITATGQRVTLRCSPRSGDLSVYWYQQSLDQGLQFLIQYYNGEERAKGNILERFSAQQFPDLHSELNLSSLELGDSALYFCASSPDREFPGELFFGEGSRLTVL.

CDR3 nucleotides: TGTGCCAGCAGCTTGGGATGGCGGGACACCGGGGAGCTGTTTTTT. Translated: CASSLGWRDTGELFF. The chain combines TRBV5-5 with TRBJ2-2, with D possibly matching TRBD2 (5 bases). The CDR3 spans 15 residues. V was cut by 0 bases and J by 3 bases, with 9 bases left in between. Per the germline V gene, CDR1 is SGHKS and CDR2 is YYEKEE (reference sequence).

The genes are TRBV27 and TRBJ2-1, with D possibly TRBD2 on 5 matching bases. This CDR3 region has 14 residues. Germline V gives CDR1 MNHEY, CDR2 SMNVEV (reference sequence). The V gene lost 4 bases and the J gene lost 6 bases, with 13 bases spanning the gap. The CDR3 region has the DNA TGTGCCAGCAGTTGGAGGACCGGGCTCAATGAGCAGTTCTTC. Amino acids: CASSWRTGLNEQFF.

V is TRBV29-1 and J is TRBJ2-1; 7 bases align to TRBD2. V trimming: 1 base; J trimming: 4 bases; junction bases outside the gene matches: 4. CDR1 is SQVTM and CDR2 is ANQGSEA in the germline V gene. The CDR3 is made up of 14 amino acids. This CDR3 is CSVEAGLGYNEQFF. DNA of the CDR3: TGCAGCGTTGAAGCCGGACTAGGGTACAATGAGCAGTTCTTC.

This rearrangement joins TRBV7-6 to TRBJ2-1; the match to TRBD2 covers 7 bases. CDR3 length: 13 residues. With 1 base clipped from V and 8 bases from J, the junction kept 2 bases outside the gene matches. Germline V gene data show CDR1 as SGHVS and CDR2 as FNYEAQ. The CDR3 protein is CASSLVGLDEQFF. DNA of the CDR3: TGTGCCAGCAGCTTAGTCGGACTAGATGAGCAGTTCTTC.

This clone has just one count. The chain combines TRBV7-9 with TRBJ1-2, with 12 bases that match TRBD1. Trimming cost V 0 bases and J 8 bases; bases outside gene matches: 7. Germline V lookup: CDR1 SEHNR, CDR2 FQNEAQ (reference sequence). The CDR3 covers 16 residues. CDR3 in DNA: TGTGCCAGCAGCTTAGCGCTGGGACAGGGGGCGGGAGGCTACACCTTC. Translating gives CASSLALGQGAGGYTF.

Here the CDR3 DNA reads TGTGCCAGCAGCGGGCCCTCGGGGGGGTTTAACTATGGCTACACCTTC. Its protein product is CASSGPSGGFNYGYTF. The rearrangement uses TRBV7-9 and TRBJ1-2; the D gene is possibly TRBD1 (5 bases). Germline assignment: CDR1 SEHNR and CDR2 FQNEAQ (reference sequence). The CDR3 runs to 16 residues. Deletions cut 5 bases from V and 1 base from J, with 17 bases between.

This chain joins TRBV29-1 and TRBJ2-7, with 10 bases matching TRBD1. CDR3 length equals 11 residues. Germline-derived CDR1 and CDR2 are SQVTM and ANQGSEA. Trimming cost V 6 bases and J 6 bases; bases outside gene matches: 2. CDR3: CSVDRGLEQYF. The CDR3 region has the DNA TGCAGCGTCGACAGGGGGCTCGAGCAGTACTTC.

This sequence joins TRBV5-4 and TRBJ2-3; 7 bases are shared with TRBD2. CDR3 length: 15 residues. Germline CDR1 and CDR2: SGHNT and YYREEE (reference sequence). V gave up 4 bases and J gave up 3 bases; unmatched junction bases: 8. The DNA for the CDR3 is TGTGCCAGCAGCCCTCCCTTCGGGAGGACAGATACGCAGTATTTT. It codes for CASSPPFGRTDTQYF.

CDR3 in DNA: TGCGCCAGCAGCTTGGTCAGTTCTCGCACAGATACGCAGTATTTT. Its protein product is CASSLVSSRTDTQYF. V and J are TRBV5-1 and TRBJ2-3; no reliable D call. This CDR3 has 15 residues. V shed 0 bases and J shed 1 base, with 9 bases lying between them. Germline CDR1 and CDR2: SGHRS and YFSETQ.

The chain links TRBV18 to TRBJ2-5, with TRBD1 identical over 7 bases. This CDR3 comprises 13 residues. CDR1 and CDR2 from the germline V gene are KGHSH and LQKENI. After removal of 3 bases from V and 5 bases from J, the junction contained 3 bases not matched to a gene. The CDR3: CASSPGQAETQYF. Written as DNA, the CDR3 is TGTGCCAGCTCACCTGGACAGGCTGAGACCCAGTACTTC.

The CDR3 protein is CASSLVLAGGIVTDTQYF. DNA of the CDR3: TGCGCCAGCAGCTTGGTCCTAGCGGGAGGGATCGTCACAGATACGCAGTATTTT. The chain recombines TRBV5-1 with TRBJ2-3; 12 nucleotides align to TRBD2. The CDR3 loop spans 18 amino acids. Germline V CDR1 and CDR2: SGHRS, YFSETQ. V shed 0 bases, J shed 2 bases, and the junction held 7 bases outside the gene matches. The variable domain in full, completed from reference TRBV5-1 and TRBJ2-3, reads KAGVTQTPRYLIKTRGQQVTLSCSPISGHRSVSWYQQTPGQGLQFLFEYFSETQRNKGNFPGRFSGRQFSNSRSEMNVSTLELGDSALYLCASSLVLAGGIVTDTQYFGPGTRLTVL.

The V and J genes are TRBV6-5 and TRBJ1-2; 7 nucleotides align to TRBD1. Germline CDR1 MNHEY, CDR2 SVGAGI. This CDR3 is built from 14 residues. Trimming removed 6 bases from V and 3 bases from J; junction bases left unmatched: 7. The CDR3 reads CASSPGQAYYGYTF. The CDR3 nucleotides read TGTGCCAGCAGCCCCGGACAGGCCTACTATGGCTACACCTTC.

V usage is TRBV5-4 and J usage is TRBJ2-1; 14 nucleotides align to TRBD2. Germline loops: CDR1 SGHNT, CDR2 YYREEE (reference sequence). The CDR3 has 15 amino acids. J was trimmed by 5 bases and V by 3 bases; bases with no gene match: 1. DNA for the CDR3: TGTGCCAGCAGCTGGGGACTAGCGGGAGACAATGAGCAGTTCTTC. Its translation: CASSWGLAGDNEQFF.

The chain joins TRBV9 to TRBJ1-2, with 8 nucleotides matching TRBD1. Germline CDR1 is SGDLS and CDR2 is YYNGEE. The CDR3 is 15 residues long. Germline trimming cut 4 bases from V and 8 bases from J; bases unmatched to any gene: 13. CDR3 bases: TGTGCCAGCAGCCCACCCAACAGGGGGTTGGAAGGCTACACCTTC. Its translation is CASSPPNRGLEGYTF.

The sample holds one count of this clone. The chain recombines TRBV4-2 with TRBJ2-7; the D is unclear. Germline loops: CDR1 LGHNA, CDR2 YNFKEQ. With 2 bases removed from V and 1 base from J, the gap between germline ends came to 3 bases. The CDR3 covers 12 residues. CDR3: CASSQPSYEQYF. Written as DNA, the CDR3 is TGTGCCAGCAGCCAACCTTCCTACGAGCAGTACTTC.

V is TRBV7-9 and J is TRBJ2-3, with D perhaps matching TRBD1 (6 bases). Trimming removed 0 bases from V and 0 bases from J, with 13 bases in between. The CDR3 has 17 residues. Germline CDR1 and CDR2: SEHNR and FQNEAQ (reference sequence). CDR3 residues: CASSLAAGAVSTDTQYF. The CDR3 coding sequence is TGTGCCAGCAGCTTAGCAGCAGGGGCCGTAAGCACAGATACGCAGTATTTT.

This clone came up once. The chain employs TRBV19 and TRBJ2-7; 7 bases map to TRBD1. CDR1 and CDR2 from the germline V gene are LNHDA and SQIVND (reference sequence). V trimming: 5 bases; J trimming: 6 bases; junction bases outside the gene matches: 7. This CDR3 region has 13 residues. The CDR3 nucleotides are TGTGCCAGTAGTCCCCCCGACAGGGCCGAGCAGTACTTC. Its translation is CASSPPDRAEQYF.

The J gene is TRBJ2-1, the V gene TRBV5-1, with a weak D call TRBD2 (7 bases). The CDR3 contains 16 residues. V was shortened by 3 bases and J by 0 bases, with 13 bases between the two germline ends. From germline, CDR1 is SGHRS and CDR2 YFSETQ. The DNA of the CDR3 is TGCGCCAGCAGCTCCCTAGCGGACAGCTCCTACAATGAGCAGTTCTTC. This translates into CASSSLADSSYNEQFF.

The rearrangement links TRBV11-3 to TRBJ2-7; tentatively, D is TRBD1 (6 bases). Per germline, CDR1 SGHNT and CDR2 YENEEA. The CDR3 runs 14 residues. V was cut by 5 bases and J by 3 bases, with 14 bases left in between. CDR3 nucleotide sequence: TGTGCCAGCAGCCCGAAAAACAGGGACTACGAGCAGTACTTC. Encoded protein: CASSPKNRDYEQYF.

This CDR3 is CATKGQPYSNQPQHF. The CDR3 region has the DNA TGTGCCACCAAGGGACAGCCTTATAGCAATCAGCCCCAGCATTTT. This rearrangement joins TRBV15 to TRBJ1-5; 7 bases match TRBD1. This CDR3 region has 15 residues. Germline V gives CDR1 LNHNV, CDR2 YYDKDF (reference sequence). The V segment lost 7 bases and the J segment 0 bases; nucleotides outside the gene matches: 6. The full variable domain, with the rest looked up from reference TRBV15 and TRBJ1-5, is DAMVIQNPRYQVTQFGKPVTLSCSQTLNHNVMYWYQQKSSQAPKLLFHYYDKDFNNEADTPDNFQSRRPNTSFCFLDIRSPGLGDTAMYLCATKGQPYSNQPQHFGDGTRLSIL.

This chain uses TRBV10-3 with TRBJ2-5, with D possibly being TRBD2 (7 bases). This CDR3 contains 16 residues. Germline CDR1 and CDR2: ENHRY and SYGVKD. The ends were cut back, 1 base at V and 4 bases at J, with 16 bases in the middle. The CDR3 bases are TGTGCCATCAGTGAGTTACCTAGCGGAGGGGGAGAGACCCAGTACTTC. Translating it yields CAISELPSGGGETQYF.

The chain carries TRBV11-2 and TRBJ2-1; D not resolved. Germline V CDR1 and CDR2: SGHAT, FQNNGV. V was cut by 1 base and J by 0 bases, with 7 bases left in between. The CDR3 loop spans 15 amino acids. In DNA, the CDR3 is TGTGCCAGCAGCTTAGTGACAAGCTCCTACAATGAGCAGTTCTTC. Protein: CASSLVTSSYNEQFF.

This chain joins TRBV5-6 and TRBJ1-5, with 10 bases aligning to TRBD1. The germline CDR1 and CDR2 sequences are SGHDT and YYEEEE. The CDR3 length is 15 residues. Unmatched junction bases numbered 6, after V lost 3 bases and J lost 6 bases. Here the CDR3 reads CASSWGTGEGQPQHF. The CDR3 DNA is TGTGCCAGCAGCTGGGGGACAGGGGAGGGTCAGCCCCAGCATTTT.